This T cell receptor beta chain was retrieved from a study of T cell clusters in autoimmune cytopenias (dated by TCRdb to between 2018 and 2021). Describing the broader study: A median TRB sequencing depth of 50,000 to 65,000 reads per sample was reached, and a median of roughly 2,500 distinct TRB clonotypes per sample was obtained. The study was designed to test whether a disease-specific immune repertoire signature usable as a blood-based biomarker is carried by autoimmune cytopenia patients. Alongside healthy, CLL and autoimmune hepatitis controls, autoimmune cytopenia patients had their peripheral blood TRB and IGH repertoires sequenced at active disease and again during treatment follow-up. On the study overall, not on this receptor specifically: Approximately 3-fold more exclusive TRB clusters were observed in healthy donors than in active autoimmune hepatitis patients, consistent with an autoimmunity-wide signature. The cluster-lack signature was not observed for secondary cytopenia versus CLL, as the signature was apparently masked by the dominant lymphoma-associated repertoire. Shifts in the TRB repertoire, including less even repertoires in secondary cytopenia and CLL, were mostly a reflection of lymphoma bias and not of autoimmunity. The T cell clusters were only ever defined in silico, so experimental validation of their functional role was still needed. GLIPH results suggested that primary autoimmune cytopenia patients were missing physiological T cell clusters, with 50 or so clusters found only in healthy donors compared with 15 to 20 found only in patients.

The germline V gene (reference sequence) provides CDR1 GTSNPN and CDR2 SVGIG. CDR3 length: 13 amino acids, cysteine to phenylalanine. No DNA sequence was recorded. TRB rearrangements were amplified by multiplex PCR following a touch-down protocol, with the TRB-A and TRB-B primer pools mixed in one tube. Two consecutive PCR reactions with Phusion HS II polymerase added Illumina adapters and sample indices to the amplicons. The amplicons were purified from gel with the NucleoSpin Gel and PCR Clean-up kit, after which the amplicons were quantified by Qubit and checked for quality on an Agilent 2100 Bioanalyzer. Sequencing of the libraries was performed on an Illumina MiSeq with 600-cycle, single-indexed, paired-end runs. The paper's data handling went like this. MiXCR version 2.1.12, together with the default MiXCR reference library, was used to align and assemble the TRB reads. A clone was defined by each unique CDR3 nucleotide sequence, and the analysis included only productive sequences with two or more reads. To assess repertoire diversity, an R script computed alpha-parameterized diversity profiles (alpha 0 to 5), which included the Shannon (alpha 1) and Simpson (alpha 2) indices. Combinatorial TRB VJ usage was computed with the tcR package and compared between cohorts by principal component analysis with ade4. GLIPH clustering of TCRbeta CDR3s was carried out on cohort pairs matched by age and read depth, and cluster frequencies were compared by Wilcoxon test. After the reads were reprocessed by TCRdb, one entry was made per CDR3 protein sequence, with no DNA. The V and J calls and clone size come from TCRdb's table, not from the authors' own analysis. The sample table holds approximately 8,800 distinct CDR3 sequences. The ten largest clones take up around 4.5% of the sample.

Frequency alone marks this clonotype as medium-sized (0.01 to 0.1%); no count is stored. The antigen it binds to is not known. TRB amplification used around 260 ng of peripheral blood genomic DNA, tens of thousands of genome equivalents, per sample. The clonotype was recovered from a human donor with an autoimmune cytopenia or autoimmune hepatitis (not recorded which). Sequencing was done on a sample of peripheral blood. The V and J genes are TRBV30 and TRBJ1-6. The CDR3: CAWRGPAYSPLHF. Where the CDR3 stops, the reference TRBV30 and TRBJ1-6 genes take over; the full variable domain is SQTIHQWPATLVQPVGSPLSLECTVEGTSNPNLYWYRQAAGRGLQLLFYSVGIGQISSEVPQNLSASRPQDRQFILSSKKLLLSDSGFYLCAWRGPAYSPLHFGNGTRLTVT.